The 31 T cell receptor beta chains below were found in one sample sequenced in a study of blood T cell repertoires in COVID-19 (dated by TCRdb to the early 2020s). The method behind the library was the immunoSEQ multiplex PCR assay. In its TCRdb copy, this immuneACCESS table keeps in-frame sequences only and misses some clones. Where compared with another copy, unresolved V genes explain less than half of these, and the others have no known cause. Present in this sample are 300,000 to 400,000 clones, roughly 86% of which were seen just once. About 7% of the sample is taken by the ten largest. The sequencing sample was made of peripheral blood. These receptors all come from a woman between 65 and 79 years old with COVID-19, enrolled during active disease.

This chain links TRBV18 with TRBJ2-5; D unclear. Trimming shortened V by 6 bases and J by 1 base, and 9 bases separated the two germline ends. This CDR3 has 13 amino acids. Germline values: CDR1 KGHSH, CDR2 LQKENI. Here the CDR3 reads CASSRGSQETQYF. CDR3 coding DNA: TGTGCCAGCTCTAGAGGCAGCCAAGAGACCCAGTACTTC.

V and J are TRBV30 and TRBJ1-2; TRBD1 matches at 12 bases. The trim removed 5 bases at V and 7 bases at J, leaving 5 bases unmatched. This CDR3 is built from 13 residues. Germline CDR1 GTSNPN, CDR2 SVGIG (reference sequence). CDR3: CAWVGQGAGGYTF. CDR3 sequence (DNA): TGTGCCTGGGTGGGACAGGGGGCAGGTGGCTACACCTTC. The variable domain in full, with the rest retrieved from reference TRBV30 and TRBJ1-2, is SQTIHQWPATLVQPVGSPLSLECTVEGTSNPNLYWYRQAAGRGLQLLFYSVGIGQISSEVPQNLSASRPQDRQFILSSKKLLLSDSGFYLCAWVGQGAGGYTFGSGTRLTVV.

The chain has TRBV6-5 and TRBJ1-5; D gene unclear. CDR1 is MNHEY, CDR2 SVGAGI, per germline. Trimming pared 0 bases from V and 9 bases from J, leaving 15 bases between. The CDR3 has 15 residues. CDR3 residues: CASSYSMAGSSPQHF. In DNA form, the CDR3 reads TGTGCCAGCAGTTACTCGATGGCAGGTAGTTCGCCCCAGCATTTT.

The CDR3 DNA reads as TGTGCCAGCAGCCATTTTACCGGGACAGCAAATAATGGCTACACCTTC. Protein sequence: CASSHFTGTANNGYTF. The rearrangement uses TRBV3-1 (or the pseudogene TRBV3-2) and TRBJ1-2; 7 bases agree with TRBD1. The germline V gene encodes CDR1 LGHDT and CDR2 YNNKEL (reference sequence). The V segment lost 3 bases and the J segment 6 bases; nucleotides outside the gene matches: 13. The CDR3 totals 16 residues.

This clone was seen a handful of times. This chain uses TRBV29-1 with TRBJ2-5, with a weak D call TRBD1 (6 bases). The CDR3 is 11 amino acids. The ends were cut back, 8 bases at V and 8 bases at J, with 15 bases in the middle. Germline V lookup: CDR1 SQVTM, CDR2 ANQGSEA. The CDR3 sequence is CSNFVGGTQYF. The CDR3 DNA reads TGCAGCAATTTCGTTGGGGGCACCCAGTACTTC.

The V gene is TRBV24-1, the J gene TRBJ2-1; D might be TRBD2 (7 bases). The V end lost 4 bases, the J end lost 3 bases, and 18 bases lay between the germline ends. In germline, CDR1 is KGHDR, CDR2 SFDVKD. The CDR3 contains 17 residues. In DNA, the CDR3 is TGTGCCACCAGTGACCCCCTCTCCGGGGGGCTCTACAATGAGCAGTTCTTC. This gives the protein CATSDPLSGGLYNEQFF.

The V gene is TRBV7-9, the J gene TRBJ2-2, with D unclear. V shed 1 base and J shed 0 bases, with 6 bases lying between them. The CDR3 contains 15 residues. Germline CDR1 SEHNR, CDR2 FQNEAQ (reference sequence). CDR3 bases: TGTGCCAGCAGCTTAGTAACTCCGAACACCGGGGAGCTGTTTTTT. The encoded protein is CASSLVTPNTGELFF.

V is TRBV6-5 and J is TRBJ1-4; D gene unclear. The CDR3 contains 13 residues. Germline CDR1 MNHEY, CDR2 SVGAGI. V was shortened by 0 bases and J by 8 bases, with 7 bases between the two germline ends. DNA for the CDR3: TGTGCCAGCAGTTACTCGGGCTTGGAAAAACTGTTTTTT. This encodes CASSYSGLEKLFF.

This clone is a singleton in its sample. This chain links TRBV6-5 with TRBJ2-7; 9 nucleotides line up with TRBD1. V lost 6 bases to trimming and J lost 4 bases; unmatched junction nucleotides: 4. The CDR3 contains 13 residues. Looked up from germline, CDR1 is MNHEY and CDR2 is SVGAGI. The CDR3 loop reads CASRQGAGYEQYF. Here the CDR3 DNA reads TGTGCCAGCAGACAGGGGGCAGGGTACGAGCAGTACTTC.

The chain recombines TRBV6-1 with TRBJ1-2; the D gene is possibly TRBD1 (6 bases). The CDR3 extends over 12 amino acids. Trimming pared 1 base from V and 7 bases from J, leaving 7 bases between. Per the germline V gene, CDR1 is MNHNS and CDR2 is SASEGT. The CDR3 nucleotides are TGTGCCAGCAGTGAAGGGGGGCGTGGCTACACCTTC. This sequence encodes CASSEGGRGYTF.

This chain links TRBV7-9 with TRBJ2-7, with 7 nucleotides matching TRBD1. V shed 6 bases and J 4 bases; nucleotides not matched to a gene: 3. Germline-derived CDR1 and CDR2 are SEHNR and FQNEAQ (reference sequence). The CDR3 has 12 residues. As DNA, the CDR3 is TGTGCCAGCAGTGGGGACAGTTACGAGCAGTACTTC. Residues: CASSGDSYEQYF.

V is TRBV5-6 and J is TRBJ2-3, with D possibly matching TRBD2 (7 bases). V lost 4 bases and J lost 4, with 19 bases in between. This CDR3 has 16 residues. Germline V gene lookup returns CDR1 SGHDT and CDR2 YYEEEE. CDR3 sequence reads: CASSPAAGGLSDTQYF. The CDR3 DNA follows: TGTGCCAGCAGCCCCGCAGCCGGGGGGCTCTCAGATACGCAGTATTTT.

The genes are TRBV4-1 and TRBJ1-6, with D hard to call. The CDR3 totals 16 residues. The V gene's germline CDR1 is MGHRA and CDR2 YSYEKL. V lost 0 bases and J lost 8, with 14 bases in between. In DNA, the CDR3 is TGCGCCAGCAGCCAAGATCCTTGGATTCGGGATTCACCCCTCCACTTT. Translation gives CASSQDPWIRDSPLHF.

The J gene is TRBJ1-4, the V gene TRBV14, with 7 bases that match TRBD1. This CDR3 comprises 17 residues. Losses at the gene ends were 0 bases for V and 4 bases for J; bases not matched to a gene: 8. Germline V gene sequence: CDR1 SGHDN, CDR2 FVKESK. CDR3 in amino acids: CASSQELGTVFNEKLFF. CDR3 nucleotides: TGTGCCAGCAGCCAAGAATTAGGGACAGTATTTAATGAAAAACTGTTTTTT.

The chain recombines TRBV9 with TRBJ1-4; 9 bases map to TRBD1. This CDR3 region has 14 residues. The germline V gene encodes CDR1 SGDLS and CDR2 YYNGEE. The junction had 4 bases not matched to a gene; V was cut back by 2 bases and J by 8 bases. CDR3 sequence: CASSVRTGEEKLFF. DNA for the CDR3: TGTGCCAGCAGCGTTAGGACAGGGGAGGAAAAACTGTTTTTT.

The chain is built from TRBV7-9 and TRBJ2-5; 8 bases agree with TRBD2. The CDR3 totals 16 residues. The trim removed 5 bases at V and 1 base at J, leaving 9 bases unmatched. In germline, CDR1 is SEHNR, CDR2 FQNEAQ (reference sequence). This CDR3 reads CASSPRAGEGQETQYF. CDR3 DNA: TGTGCCAGCAGCCCACGAGCGGGGGAGGGCCAAGAGACCCAGTACTTC. The whole variable domain, filled in from reference TRBV7-9 and TRBJ2-5, reads DTGVSQNPRHKITKRGQNVTFRCDPISEHNRLYWYRQTLGQGPEFLTYFQNEAQLEKSRLLSDRFSAERPKGSFSTLEIQRTEQGDSAMYLCASSPRAGEGQETQYFGPGTRLLVL.

The V gene is TRBV5-1, the J gene TRBJ1-2, with D possibly TRBD1 on 6 matching bases. CDR1 is SGHRS, CDR2 YFSETQ, per germline. The CDR3 is 15 amino acids. Trimming removed 3 bases at V and 8 bases at J, with 20 bases between. The CDR3 coding sequence is TGCGCCAGCAGCTCTATACAGGGAGCTAAGGAGGGCTACACCTTC. It yields the protein CASSSIQGAKEGYTF.

In this sample, this clone turned up once. This CDR3 is also generated by other DNA sequences in the sample. The rearrangement links TRBV12-3 or TRBV12-4 to TRBJ2-7, with D possibly TRBD1 on 5 matching bases. The CDR3 length is 13 residues. With 3 bases removed from V and 3 bases from J, the gap between germline ends came to 9 bases. The CDR3 DNA sequence: TGTGCCAGCAGTTTTGGGCAGGGCTACGAGCAGTACTTC. Translated, it gives CASSFGQGYEQYF.

The chain links TRBV5-4 to TRBJ1-2; 8 bases align to TRBD1. The CDR3 is made up of 13 amino acids. With V trimmed by 4 bases and J by 2 bases, 1 base remained unmatched. CDR1 and CDR2 (germline): SGHNT, YYREEE (reference sequence). The CDR3 sequence: CASSRQGNYGYTF. Written as DNA, the CDR3 is TGTGCCAGCAGCCGACAGGGGAACTATGGCTACACCTTC.

This clone showed up just a few times. The chain recombines TRBV27 with TRBJ2-2; TRBD1 aligns across 7 bases. After removal of 5 bases from V and 3 bases from J, the junction contained 9 bases not matched to a gene. The CDR3 consists of 16 residues. The germline V gene encodes CDR1 MNHEY and CDR2 SMNVEV (reference sequence). As DNA, the CDR3 is TGTGCCAGCAGTCGCACAGGGGATCCGTACACCGGGGAGCTGTTTTTT. Protein product: CASSRTGDPYTGELFF.

CDR3 sequence reads: CASSESDRVYGYTF. CDR3 nucleotide sequence: TGTGCCAGCAGTGAATCGGACAGGGTCTATGGCTACACCTTC. The chain joins TRBV25-1 to TRBJ1-2, with TRBD1 identical over 8 bases. This CDR3 has 14 amino acids. V gave up 1 base and J gave up 4 bases; unmatched junction bases: 2. The germline CDR1 and CDR2 sequences are MGHDK and SYGVNS.

This chain uses TRBV2 with TRBJ2-1; TRBD2 matches at 12 bases. The germline gives CDR1 SNHLY, CDR2 FYNNEI. Trimming cost V 2 bases and J 5 bases; bases outside gene matches: 4. This CDR3 comprises 16 residues. The DNA of the CDR3 is TGTGCCAGCAGTGAAACGGGACTAGCGGGTAACAATGAGCAGTTCTTC. Amino acids: CASSETGLAGNNEQFF.

The rearrangement uses TRBV30 and TRBJ2-7; TRBD1 matches at 7 bases. V lost 5 bases to trimming and J lost 6 bases; unmatched junction nucleotides: 10. From germline, CDR1 is GTSNPN and CDR2 SVGIG (reference sequence). This CDR3 comprises 13 residues. The CDR3 nucleotides are TGTGCCTGGGCCTATAACAGGGGTACCGAGCAGTACTTC. This sequence encodes CAWAYNRGTEQYF. Full variable domain (missing parts from reference TRBV30 and TRBJ2-7): SQTIHQWPATLVQPVGSPLSLECTVEGTSNPNLYWYRQAAGRGLQLLFYSVGIGQISSEVPQNLSASRPQDRQFILSSKKLLLSDSGFYLCAWAYNRGTEQYFGPGTRLTVT.

The rearrangement links TRBV25-1 to TRBJ2-5, with 7 bases that match TRBD2. The CDR3 is 15 amino acids. CDR1 is MGHDK, CDR2 SYGVNS, per germline. V shed 5 bases, J shed 4 bases, and the junction held 10 bases outside the gene matches. The CDR3 sequence is CASSTLTGEGETQYF. The CDR3 nucleotides are TGTGCCAGCAGTACCCTAACCGGGGAGGGAGAGACCCAGTACTTC.

The V gene is TRBV19, the J gene TRBJ1-2; 10 nucleotides line up with TRBD1. The junction had 6 bases not matched to a gene; V was cut back by 5 bases and J by 3 bases. The CDR3 covers 15 residues. Germline assignment: CDR1 LNHDA and CDR2 SQIVND (reference sequence). The CDR3 protein is CASSVTGTGDYGYTF. DNA for the CDR3: TGTGCCAGTAGTGTTACCGGGACAGGGGACTATGGCTACACCTTC.

The rearrangement joins TRBV18 to TRBJ2-3; the match to TRBD1 covers 9 bases. V lost 4 bases to trimming and J lost 4 bases; unmatched junction nucleotides: 12. The CDR3 runs to 17 residues. CDR1 is KGHSH, CDR2 LQKENI, per germline. CDR3 amino acids: CASSLLTGGETADTQYF. Here the CDR3 DNA reads TGTGCCAGCTCACTTCTCACAGGGGGCGAAACAGCAGATACGCAGTATTTT.

This chain connects TRBV2 to TRBJ1-1; possible D gene TRBD1, 6 bases. The V end was cut by 6 bases, the J end by 7 bases, with 21 bases between. This CDR3 spans 15 amino acids. The germline gives CDR1 SNHLY, CDR2 FYNNEI. The CDR3 nucleotides are TGTGCCAGCAGGGGCCTCCGGGACATCCTAGGTGAAGCTTTCTTT. Amino acids: CASRGLRDILGEAFF. Full variable domain (outside the CDR3, taken from reference TRBV2 and TRBJ1-1): EPEVTQTPSHQVTQMGQEVILRCVPISNHLYFYWYRQILGQKVEFLVSFYNNEISEKSEIFDDQFSVERPDGSNFTLKIRSTKLEDSAMYFCASRGLRDILGEAFFGQGTRLTVV.

The chain combines TRBV5-1 with TRBJ2-3; a weak D match, TRBD1 (6 bases). The CDR3 loop spans 16 amino acids. Germline loops: CDR1 SGHRS, CDR2 YFSETQ. Trimming cost V 1 base and J 4 bases, with 16 bases left between them. For the CDR3, the DNA is TGCGCCAGCAGCTTGACCACAGGGTCTATCGCAGATACGCAGTATTTT. Translated: CASSLTTGSIADTQYF.

V and J are TRBV10-3 and TRBJ1-2; D may be TRBD1 (5 bases). V lost 3 bases to trimming and J lost 8 bases, with 13 bases between them. The germline V gene has CDR1 ENHRY and CDR2 SYGVKD. The CDR3 is made up of 13 amino acids. CDR3 amino acids: CAISDLGARGYTF. The CDR3 DNA reads TGTGCCATCAGTGATCTAGGGGCCAGGGGCTACACCTTC.

V and J are TRBV6-2 or TRBV6-3 and TRBJ1-4, with a possible D match to TRBD1 (5 bases). V was clipped by 2 bases and J by 6 bases, with 10 bases between them. The CDR3 sequence is 14 residues long. CDR1 and CDR2 (germline): MNHEY, SVGEGT. CDR3 DNA sequence: TGTGCCAGCAGTTACCTGGACAACTATGAAAAACTGTTTTTT. Its translation: CASSYLDNYEKLFF.

The chain recombines TRBV29-1 with TRBJ1-2, with D perhaps matching TRBD1 (5 bases). The V gene lost 4 bases and the J gene lost 6 bases, with 15 bases spanning the gap. CDR1 and CDR2 from the germline V gene are SQVTM and ANQGSEA. The CDR3 length is 13 residues. CDR3 amino acids: CSVVGGMNDGYTF. The CDR3 nucleotides read TGCAGCGTTGTCGGGGGAATGAACGATGGCTACACCTTC.